A single sample is the source of the 17 T cell receptor beta chains below, sequenced in a study of cytomegalovirus exposure and HLA in healthy donors. The study ran its PCR with 60 Vbeta and 13 Jbeta primers. The assay was immunoSEQ multiplex PCR, and TCRdb's table has in-frame clones only and misses some. The sample shows about 140,000 clones, about four fifths of them seen only once. What was sequenced was PBMCs. Source of these receptors: a man between 18 and 29 years old in good health and CMV-seropositive.

About this clone: The junction and the germline gene differ at one end; a read error may be behind it. The chain is built from TRBV7-9 and TRBJ2-1, with no clear D. The length of the CDR3 is 14 residues. Germline V gene data show CDR1 as SEHNR and CDR2 as FQNEAQ (reference sequence). The CDR3 reads CSSSQTNSYNEQFF. The CDR3, as DNA: TGTTCCAGCAGCCAAACAAACAGCTACAATGAGCAGTTCTTC.

The rearrangement links TRBV5-5 to TRBJ2-7, with 12 bases lining up with TRBD1. Germline V gene sequence: CDR1 SGHKS, CDR2 YYEKEE (reference sequence). The CDR3 has 16 amino acids. After removal of 0 bases from V and 7 bases from J, the junction contained 8 bases not matched to a gene. The CDR3 reads CASSLVGGQGAWEQYF. CDR3 bases: TGTGCCAGCAGCTTGGTAGGGGGACAGGGGGCGTGGGAGCAGTACTTC.

V gene TRBV15 combines with J gene TRBJ2-1, with 7 positions matching TRBD2. The CDR3 is 14 residues long. V dropped 3 bases and J dropped 5; count of bases not matched to a gene: 4. The germline CDR1 and CDR2 sequences are LNHNV and YYDKDF (reference sequence). CDR3 in DNA: TGTGCCACCAGCAGGGGCGGGAGCGACAATGAGCAGTTCTTC. Translated, it gives CATSRGGSDNEQFF.

The gene calls are TRBV28 and TRBJ1-2; D gene uncertain. Germline CDR1 is MDHEN and CDR2 is SYDVKM. Trimming removed 6 bases at V and 7 bases at J, with 6 bases between. The CDR3 runs 10 residues. The CDR3 here is CASSQAGYTF. The CDR3, as DNA: TGTGCCAGCAGCCAGGCTGGCTACACCTTC.

This chain joins TRBV19 and TRBJ1-5; D is possibly TRBD1 (6 bases). V was shortened by 7 bases and J by 5 bases, with 15 bases between the two germline ends. The CDR3 totals 14 residues. Germline V gene lookup returns CDR1 LNHDA and CDR2 SQIVND (reference sequence). CDR3 in amino acids: CASNSGQVYQPQHF. CDR3 coding DNA: TGTGCCAGTAATTCGGGACAAGTTTATCAGCCCCAGCATTTT. Complete variable domain (other parts from reference TRBV19 and TRBJ1-5): DGGITQSPKYLFRKEGQNVTLSCEQNLNHDAMYWYRQDPGQGLRLIYYSQIVNDFQKGDIAEGYSVSREKKESFPLTVTSAQKNPTAFYLCASNSGQVYQPQHFGDGTRLSIL.

This clone was detected a few times. The CDR3 DNA sequence: TGTGCCAGCAGTCCCCTCGGGACAGATACGCAGTATTTT. Its protein product is CASSPLGTDTQYF. The chain has TRBV6-6 and TRBJ2-3; D is ambiguous. The V gene's germline CDR1 is MNHNY and CDR2 SVGAGI (reference sequence). The germline V and J ends were trimmed by 5 bases and 3 bases, with 9 bases remaining between them. This CDR3 contains 13 residues.

Remarks on this clone: Other nucleotide sequences from this sample produce the same CDR3. V gene TRBV28 combines with J gene TRBJ1-1, with D possibly TRBD1 on 5 matching bases. CDR3 length equals 14 residues. Trimming removed 5 bases at V and 0 bases at J, with 10 bases between. Germline V gene sequence: CDR1 MDHEN, CDR2 SYDVKM. DNA of the CDR3: TGTGCCAGCAGTCTCAGACAGATGAACACTGAAGCTTTCTTT. Its protein is CASSLRQMNTEAFF.

This sequence joins TRBV28 and TRBJ2-1, with D possibly TRBD1 on 6 matching bases. Germline V gene lookup returns CDR1 MDHEN and CDR2 SYDVKM. V lost 3 bases and J lost 0, with 15 bases in between. The CDR3 extends over 17 amino acids. The CDR3 protein is CASSFGAGDSSYNEQFF. The CDR3 bases are TGTGCCAGCAGTTTCGGGGCAGGGGATAGCTCCTACAATGAGCAGTTCTTC.

V and J are TRBV5-1 and TRBJ2-1; 7 nucleotides align to TRBD2. Germline V gives CDR1 SGHRS, CDR2 YFSETQ. V lost 0 bases to trimming and J lost 3 bases; unmatched junction nucleotides: 3. The CDR3 is 15 residues long. The CDR3 region has the DNA TGCGCCAGCAGCTTGGGTGGACTAGGCTACAATGAGCAGTTCTTC. This gives the protein CASSLGGLGYNEQFF.

This clone was detected once. This sequence joins TRBV7-9 and TRBJ2-4; D is undetermined. V lost 2 bases to trimming and J lost 4 bases, with 6 bases between them. CDR1 is SEHNR and CDR2 is FQNEAQ in the germline V gene (reference sequence). The CDR3 is 13 residues long. CDR3 bases: TGTGCCAGCAGCTTACTCCCTAAAAACATTCAGTACTTC. Translating gives CASSLLPKNIQYF.

This clone has just a few counts. The chain employs TRBV9 and TRBJ1-1; 7 positions match TRBD1. The CDR3 is 13 amino acids. V lost 5 bases to trimming and J lost 7 bases; unmatched junction nucleotides: 8. Germline-derived CDR1 and CDR2 are SGDLS and YYNGEE. CDR3 coding DNA: TGTGCCAGCAGTCTTGGACAGGTCGATGAAGCTTTCTTT. Protein: CASSLGQVDEAFF.

The rearrangement joins TRBV5-4 to TRBJ2-5; 8 positions agree with TRBD1. The end of the DNA is better explained by TRBJ2-7, so the J call may be wrong. There are 15 residues in the CDR3. Germline values: CDR1 SGHNT, CDR2 YYREEE (reference sequence). CDR3 region: CASSLPGQELDEQYF. In DNA, the CDR3 is TGTGCCAGCAGCCTGCCGGGACAGGAACTAGACGAGCAGTACTTC.

CDR3 nucleotide sequence: TGTGCCAGCAGCCAAGAACGGTCCGAGACCCAGTACTTC. Protein product: CASSQERSETQYF. The chain recombines TRBV4-2 with TRBJ2-5, with D unclear. Trimming stripped 0 bases from V and 5 bases from J, with 7 bases between. The V gene's germline CDR1 is LGHNA and CDR2 YNFKEQ. The CDR3 is made up of 13 amino acids.

This clone was found once. V gene TRBV30 combines with J gene TRBJ2-7; TRBD2 is a possible D gene (6 bases). Germline CDR1 GTSNPN, CDR2 SVGIG (reference sequence). The length of the CDR3 is 12 residues. Trimming took off 4 bases at V and 11 bases at J, with 18 bases between the two ends. Here the CDR3 DNA reads TGTGCCTGGAAGCAAAGAGGCAGGGAGGAGTACTTC. Encoded protein: CAWKQRGREEYF.

V usage is TRBV6-1 and J usage is TRBJ1-5, with a tentative D call TRBD1 (5 bases). The CDR3 extends over 12 amino acids. The germline V and J ends were trimmed by 7 bases and 11 bases, with 15 bases remaining between them. CDR1 and CDR2 from the germline V gene are MNHNS and SASEGT. The CDR3 loop is CASNPQGRSQHF. CDR3 bases: TGTGCCAGCAACCCTCAGGGCCGGTCCCAGCATTTT.

This clone was observed a single time. V is TRBV7-9 and J is TRBJ2-2; 11 positions match TRBD2. CDR1 is SEHNR and CDR2 is FQNEAQ in the germline V gene (reference sequence). V shed 5 bases, J shed 4 bases, and the junction held 12 bases outside the gene matches. This CDR3 is 18 amino acids long. The CDR3 nucleotides are TGTGCCAGCAGCGAAGGGACTAGCGGCCTCGGCGGCACCGGGGAGCTGTTTTTT. It encodes CASSEGTSGLGGTGELFF.

This rearrangement joins TRBV29-1 to TRBJ1-3; no clear D. The germline gives CDR1 SQVTM, CDR2 ANQGSEA. This CDR3 spans 12 amino acids. V was pared by 2 bases and J by 2 bases, with 4 bases between. The CDR3 here is CSVEQAGNTIYF. The DNA of the CDR3 is TGCAGCGTTGAACAGGCTGGAAACACCATATATTTT.